Below, 14 T cell receptor beta chains from the same sample are listed, as sequenced in a study of T cell responses to AZD1222 COVID-19 vaccine. Profiled with immunoSEQ multiplex PCR; TCRdb holds only in-frame clones, not every one. The sample lists 130,000 to 150,000 clones; roughly 93% were seen once. Sequenced material: peripheral blood, taken 28 days after the second AZD1222 dose. These receptors were collected from an adult who received the AZD1222 COVID-19 vaccine.

V gene TRBV12-3 or TRBV12-4 combines with J gene TRBJ1-1; D is ambiguous. Trimming removed 6 bases from V and 4 bases from J, with 12 bases in between. The CDR3 length is 13 residues. The CDR3 protein is CASRAGPSTEAFF. The CDR3 region has the DNA TGTGCCAGCAGGGCCGGACCGAGCACTGAAGCTTTCTTT.

This chain joins TRBV7-9 and TRBJ1-1; TRBD1 agrees at 10 bases. Trimming took 2 bases from V and 1 from J; bases not matched to a gene: 7. CDR3 length equals 17 residues. Germline CDR1 SEHNR, CDR2 FQNEAQ (reference sequence). CDR3 amino acids: CASSLLPGTGANTEAFF. CDR3 coding DNA: TGTGCCAGCAGCTTATTGCCGGGGACAGGGGCGAACACTGAAGCTTTCTTT. The full variable domain, in which reference TRBV7-9 and TRBJ1-1 provide the parts outside the CDR3, is DTGVSQNPRHKITKRGQNVTFRCDPISEHNRLYWYRQTLGQGPEFLTYFQNEAQLEKSRLLSDRFSAERPKGSFSTLEIQRTEQGDSAMYLCASSLLPGTGANTEAFFGQGTRLTVV.

The V and J genes are TRBV2 and TRBJ1-5; tentative D call: TRBD1 (5 bases). CDR1 is SNHLY, CDR2 FYNNEI, per germline. Deletions cut 3 bases from V and 4 bases from J, with 13 bases between. The CDR3 covers 15 residues. CDR3 amino acids: CASSEARRTNQPQHF. The CDR3 DNA is TGTGCCAGCAGTGAGGCGAGACGGACAAATCAGCCCCAGCATTTT.

The V call is TRBV7-9, the J call TRBJ1-1; no definite D call. There are 13 residues in the CDR3. The V end lost 1 base, the J end lost 7 bases, and 10 bases lay between the germline ends. Germline CDR1 is SEHNR and CDR2 is FQNEAQ (reference sequence). The CDR3 here is CASSLGAVGEAFF. CDR3 coding DNA: TGTGCCAGCAGCTTAGGTGCAGTGGGTGAAGCTTTCTTT.

There are a few counts of this clone. The rearrangement uses TRBV28 and TRBJ2-7, with 12 bases fitting TRBD1. CDR1 is MDHEN, CDR2 SYDVKM, per germline. The CDR3 runs 16 residues. The V segment lost 5 bases and the J segment 0 bases; nucleotides outside the gene matches: 5. CDR3 sequence reads: CASSSGTGGASYEQYF. As DNA, the CDR3 is TGTGCCAGCAGTAGCGGGACAGGGGGCGCCTCCTACGAGCAGTACTTC. Full variable domain (outside the CDR3, taken from reference TRBV28 and TRBJ2-7): DVKVTQSSRYLVKRTGEKVFLECVQDMDHENMFWYRQDPGLGLRLIYFSYDVKMKEKGDIPEGYSVSREKKERFSLILESASTNQTSMYLCASSSGTGGASYEQYFGPGTRLTVT.

This chain joins TRBV7-8 and TRBJ1-1; D perhaps matches TRBD1 (6 bases). The CDR3 contains 16 residues. Trimming cost V 5 bases and J 1 base, with 17 bases left between them. CDR1 is SGHVS, CDR2 FQNEAQ, per germline. The chain's CDR3 is CASSRAPGGGNTEAFF. In DNA form, the CDR3 reads TGTGCCAGCAGCCGGGCTCCAGGAGGGGGGAACACTGAAGCTTTCTTT.

The chain uses TRBV6-1 and TRBJ2-5; 7 bases fit TRBD1. The CDR3 contains 14 residues. The germline CDR1 and CDR2 sequences are MNHNS and SASEGT. Trimming cost V 1 base and J 4 bases; bases outside gene matches: 3. CDR3 amino acids: CASSEGTGGETQYF. CDR3 DNA sequence: TGTGCCAGCAGTGAAGGGACAGGAGGAGAGACCCAGTACTTC.

This rearrangement joins TRBV12-3 or TRBV12-4 to TRBJ2-7; unclear D gene. The CDR3 is 13 residues long. The V gene lost 1 base and the J gene lost 7 bases, with 11 bases spanning the gap. CDR3 sequence: CASSLGPSGEQYF. Here the CDR3 DNA reads TGTGCCAGCAGTTTAGGGCCCTCCGGTGAGCAGTACTTC.

The chain combines TRBV2 with TRBJ1-2; 7 bases map to TRBD1. Unmatched junction bases numbered 4, after V lost 4 bases and J lost 2 bases. Germline assignment: CDR1 SNHLY and CDR2 FYNNEI. CDR3 length: 14 residues. As DNA, the CDR3 is TGTGCCAGCAGTGCTCTGGACAGGAACTATGGCTACACCTTC. The encoded protein is CASSALDRNYGYTF.

This clone has only a few counts. This chain links TRBV6-5 with TRBJ1-1; TRBD1 matches 10 bases. Trimming took 7 bases from V and 5 from J; bases not matched to a gene: 10. This CDR3 contains 15 residues. Germline-derived CDR1 and CDR2 are MNHEY and SVGAGI. CDR3 protein: CASTLGRTGGTEAFF. As DNA, the CDR3 is TGTGCCAGCACCCTAGGGAGGACAGGGGGAACTGAAGCTTTCTTT.

The chain joins TRBV5-4 to TRBJ1-1; the D is unclear. Germline V gives CDR1 SGHNT, CDR2 YYREEE (reference sequence). CDR3 length: 14 residues. The V gene lost 3 bases and the J gene lost 1 base, with 10 bases spanning the gap. CDR3 residues: CASSSRTGNTEAFF. CDR3 sequence (DNA): TGTGCCAGCAGCTCCCGGACCGGGAACACTGAAGCTTTCTTT.

The chain carries TRBV5-1 and TRBJ2-1; 9 nucleotides align to TRBD1. The CDR3 sequence is 14 residues long. V was clipped by 5 bases and J by 4 bases; unmatched bases: 4. CDR1 and CDR2 from the germline V gene are SGHRS and YFSETQ. CDR3 bases: TGCGCCAGCAGAGAGGGACAGGGATACAATGAGCAGTTCTTC. This sequence encodes CASREGQGYNEQFF.

In this sample, this clone turned up a few times. This chain links TRBV2 with TRBJ1-2; 7 nucleotides match TRBD1. Looked up from germline, CDR1 is SNHLY and CDR2 is FYNNEI. The CDR3 has 16 amino acids. Trimming removed 9 bases from V and 5 bases from J; junction bases left unmatched: 18. This CDR3 is CARPRDSSTLEYGYTF. The CDR3 DNA is TGTGCCAGGCCCCGGGACAGTTCAACTCTAGAGTATGGCTACACCTTC.

This chain connects TRBV5-4 to TRBJ2-1, with 9 bases identical to TRBD1. CDR1 and CDR2 (germline): SGHNT, YYREEE (reference sequence). The CDR3 has 15 amino acids. The V and J ends lost 4 bases and 3 bases, in that order; junction bases with no gene match: 5. The CDR3 nucleotides read TGTGCCAGCAGCCTTGGACAGGGGCGCTACAATGAGCAGTTCTTC. It encodes CASSLGQGRYNEQFF.